The 32 T cell receptor beta chains in this list originate from one sample, sequenced in a study of CD8 T cells in ankylosing spondylitis. TCRdb re-analysed the 5' RACE reads in MiXCR, keeping a single row per CDR3 protein. In the table there are around 340,000 distinct CDR3 sequences, roughly 22% of which are singletons. Material: blood, either unsorted or a sorted T cell fraction (not recorded which). Every receptor here comes from a male donor with ankylosing spondylitis or in good health (not recorded which).

V is TRBV12-3 or TRBV12-4 and J is TRBJ2-7; D is possibly TRBD2 (7 bases). With 7 bases removed from V and 3 bases from J, the gap between germline ends came to 16 bases. This CDR3 contains 14 residues. The CDR3 nucleotides are TGTGCCAGCACGTTCGGGGGGCCGCGCTACGAGCAGTACTTC. The encoded protein is CASTFGGPRYEQYF.

A few counts support this clonotype. V is TRBV5-1 and J is TRBJ2-1; 10 nucleotides line up with TRBD2. Germline-derived CDR1 and CDR2 are SGHRS and YFSETQ. Unmatched junction bases numbered 7, after V lost 4 bases and J lost 3 bases. CDR3 length equals 16 residues. CDR3 DNA sequence: TGCGCCAGCAGCCCGAGGACTAGCGGCAACTACAATGAGCAGTTCTTC. This sequence encodes CASSPRTSGNYNEQFF.

This clonotype has a handful of counts. The chain has TRBV4-1 and TRBJ2-7; tentatively, D is TRBD1 (5 bases). Germline V gene sequence: CDR1 MGHRA, CDR2 YSYEKL. The length of the CDR3 is 15 residues. Trimming took off 0 bases at V and 5 bases at J, with 14 bases between the two ends. For the CDR3, the DNA is TGCGCCAGCAGCCAAGATGAAGGGGTGTGGGACGAGCAGTACTTC. As protein: CASSQDEGVWDEQYF.

The gene calls are TRBV20-1 and TRBJ2-7; no firm D call. The germline CDR1 and CDR2 sequences are DFQATT and SNEGSKA (reference sequence). This CDR3 has 12 amino acids. V was clipped by 0 bases and J by 7 bases, with 10 bases between them. The CDR3 nucleotides read TGCAGTGCTAGAGATTTGGCGGATGAGCAGTACTTC. Encoded protein: CSARDLADEQYF.

The sample holds a few counts of this clonotype. The chain uses TRBV28 and TRBJ2-3; the match to TRBD1 covers 8 bases. V was pared by 6 bases and J by 8 bases, with 13 bases of the junction left unmatched. Per the germline V gene, CDR1 is MDHEN and CDR2 is SYDVKM. The CDR3 totals 15 residues. The CDR3 is CASRETGELFVTQYF. Written as DNA, the CDR3 is TGTGCCAGCAGGGAGACAGGGGAGTTATTTGTTACGCAGTATTTT.

The chain is built from TRBV7-9 and TRBJ2-1, with D tentatively TRBD1 (6 bases). The length of the CDR3 is 15 residues. Germline V gene data show CDR1 as SEHNR and CDR2 as FQNEAQ (reference sequence). V dropped 2 bases and J dropped 4 bases, with 12 bases sitting between them. The CDR3 DNA reads as TGTGCCAGCAGCTTAATCCCGGACAGTTACAATGAGCAGTTCTTC. As protein: CASSLIPDSYNEQFF.

This clonotype has a handful of counts. The chain employs TRBV6-4 and TRBJ2-3; TRBD1 agrees at 8 bases. V dropped 0 bases and J dropped 5; count of bases not matched to a gene: 7. Germline loops: CDR1 MRHNA, CDR2 SNTAGT. The CDR3 extends over 16 amino acids. CDR3 protein: CASSDSETGVRDTQYF. Here the CDR3 DNA reads TGTGCCAGCAGTGACTCGGAGACAGGGGTTAGAGATACGCAGTATTTT.

In its sample, this clonotype was seen a few times. This chain uses TRBV12-3 or TRBV12-4 with TRBJ2-1; D not resolved. This CDR3 is built from 16 residues. The V and J ends lost 3 bases and 8 bases respectively, with 20 bases between them. The CDR3 bases are TGTGCCAGCAGTTTCACCCCACCCAGATCTATCCATGAGCAGTTCTTC. Translated, it gives CASSFTPPRSIHEQFF.

In this sample, this clonotype turned up a few times. This rearrangement joins TRBV29-1 to TRBJ2-7; 8 positions agree with TRBD1. The CDR3 runs to 13 residues. Unmatched junction bases numbered 7, after V lost 6 bases and J lost 3 bases. The germline V gene has CDR1 SQVTM and CDR2 ANQGSEA. As DNA, the CDR3 is TGCAGCGTGACAAGAGACAGGGGCTACGAGCAGTACTTC. Translation: CSVTRDRGYEQYF.

Only a few counts were recorded for this clonotype. The chain is built from TRBV27 and TRBJ2-7; possible D gene TRBD2, 6 bases. The CDR3 sequence is 14 residues long. Germline CDR1 reads MNHEY; CDR2 reads SMNVEV (reference sequence). The V end lost 2 bases, the J end lost 2 bases, and 10 bases lay between the germline ends. The CDR3 DNA sequence: TGTGCCAGCAGTTTAGCGGGGCGGGCCTACGAGCAGTACTTC. It codes for CASSLAGRAYEQYF.

This chain joins TRBV12-3 or TRBV12-4 and TRBJ2-7; the D call may be TRBD1 or TRBD2 (5 bases each). The CDR3 is 14 amino acids. Trimming cost V 9 bases and J 3 bases, with 18 bases left between them. CDR3 in amino acids: CASTSGTVDYEQYF. The CDR3 nucleotides read TGTGCCAGTACCTCGGGGACGGTTGACTACGAGCAGTACTTC.

The chain employs TRBV10-3 and TRBJ2-3; 11 positions match TRBD2. The CDR3 has 17 residues. The germline gives CDR1 ENHRY, CDR2 SYGVKD. The V and J ends lost 6 bases and 0 bases, in that order; junction bases with no gene match: 8. The CDR3 spells CAIRPGLADTSTDTQYF. The CDR3 nucleotides are TGTGCCATCAGGCCGGGACTAGCGGATACTAGCACAGATACGCAGTATTTT.

The gene calls are TRBV20-1 and TRBJ2-7, with TRBD1 matching 11 bases. Trimming took 7 bases from V and 3 from J; bases not matched to a gene: 2. CDR3 length: 12 residues. In germline, CDR1 is DFQATT, CDR2 SNEGSKA (reference sequence). The CDR3 spells CSGGTGGYEQYF. The CDR3 DNA follows: TGCAGTGGCGGGACAGGGGGCTACGAGCAGTACTTC.

The rearrangement uses TRBV7-9 and TRBJ2-7, with D unresolved. The V gene's germline CDR1 is SEHNR and CDR2 FQNEAQ (reference sequence). The CDR3 spans 15 residues. Trimming stripped 1 base from V and 2 bases from J, with 12 bases between. The CDR3 protein is CASSLVGLSAYEQYF. CDR3 coding DNA: TGTGCCAGCAGCTTAGTCGGGCTATCCGCCTACGAGCAGTACTTC.

The rearrangement links TRBV13 to TRBJ2-3, with TRBD1 as a possible D gene (5 bases). V was pared by 0 bases and J by 2 bases, with 9 bases between. This CDR3 is built from 15 residues. Germline lookup yields CDR1 PRHDT and CDR2 FYEKMQ (reference sequence). In nucleotides, the CDR3 is TGTGCCAGCAGCTTAGGCACGACAGTCACAGATACGCAGTATTTT. Protein: CASSLGTTVTDTQYF.

This rearrangement joins TRBV12-3 or TRBV12-4 to TRBJ2-1, with D possibly being TRBD2 (5 bases). The CDR3 is 13 residues long. The ends were cut back, 2 bases at V and 5 bases at J, with 7 bases in the middle. The CDR3 DNA is TGTGCCAGCAGTTTACTAGCAGACAATGAGCAGTTCTTC. This encodes CASSLLADNEQFF.

This clonotype was recorded a few times. The chain uses TRBV7-6 and TRBJ2-3; weak D call: TRBD1 (5 bases). The CDR3 has 15 amino acids. Germline assignment: CDR1 SGHVS and CDR2 FNYEAQ. The germline V and J ends were trimmed by 5 bases and 2 bases, with 14 bases remaining between them. CDR3 loop: CASSHDRGDTDTQYF. The CDR3 DNA follows: TGTGCCAGCAGCCATGATAGGGGCGACACAGATACGCAGTATTTT.

V is TRBV29-1 and J is TRBJ2-3; D is undetermined. Germline loops: CDR1 SQVTM, CDR2 ANQGSEA. The V gene lost 7 bases and the J gene lost 2 bases, with 13 bases spanning the gap. This CDR3 contains 13 residues. Here the CDR3 reads CSGIPVTTDTQYF. In nucleotides, the CDR3 is TGCAGCGGGATCCCCGTGACCACAGATACGCAGTATTTT.

This clonotype has only one observation. This chain joins TRBV6-6 and TRBJ2-1; D is uncertain. The CDR3 spans 12 residues. The V end was cut by 2 bases, the J end by 4 bases, with 3 bases between. Germline-derived CDR1 and CDR2 are MNHNY and SVGAGI (reference sequence). This CDR3 reads CASSYVYNEQFF. Written as DNA, the CDR3 is TGTGCCAGCAGTTACGTTTACAATGAGCAGTTCTTC.

This clonotype turned up a few times. The chain is built from TRBV27 and TRBJ2-3; no reliable D call. There are 12 residues in the CDR3. V gave up 6 bases and J gave up 7 bases, with 11 bases separating them. Germline CDR1 and CDR2: MNHEY and SMNVEV (reference sequence). For the CDR3, the DNA is TGTGCCAGCAGCCCCACTGGATATACGCAGTATTTT. It is translated as CASSPTGYTQYF.

The rearrangement joins TRBV29-1 to TRBJ2-5, with 8 positions matching TRBD1. Germline-derived CDR1 and CDR2 are SQVTM and ANQGSEA. The CDR3 covers 15 residues. Trimming at V came to 3 bases and at J to 4 bases, leaving 10 bases not matched to a gene. The chain's CDR3 is CSVEESDRARETQYF. The CDR3 DNA reads as TGCAGCGTTGAGGAGTCGGACAGGGCAAGAGAGACCCAGTACTTC.

This rearrangement joins TRBV4-1 to TRBJ2-7; 7 bases line up with TRBD1. This CDR3 contains 16 residues. Germline V gives CDR1 MGHRA, CDR2 YSYEKL. Trimming at V came to 2 bases and at J to 1 base, leaving 8 bases not matched to a gene. The CDR3 sequence: CASSQPRQGLSYEQYF. The CDR3 DNA reads as TGCGCCAGCAGCCAACCAAGACAGGGCCTATCCTACGAGCAGTACTTC.

This clonotype was seen only a few times. This chain links TRBV4-1 with TRBJ2-3; 8 positions match TRBD2. CDR3 length equals 17 residues. The germline V gene encodes CDR1 MGHRA and CDR2 YSYEKL. V dropped 3 bases and J dropped 3; count of bases not matched to a gene: 11. The CDR3 protein is CASSHAPGLDSTDTQYF. In DNA form, the CDR3 reads TGCGCCAGCAGCCACGCCCCGGGACTAGACTCAACAGATACGCAGTATTTT.

This clonotype was found a few times. The rearrangement links TRBV7-2 to TRBJ2-5; D call uncertain. This CDR3 contains 15 residues. With 3 bases removed from V and 0 bases from J, the gap between germline ends came to 11 bases. Germline V gene sequence: CDR1 SGHTA, CDR2 FQGNSA. This chain's CDR3 is CASSLGYKYQETQYF. DNA for the CDR3: TGTGCCAGCAGCTTGGGCTACAAATACCAAGAGACCCAGTACTTC.

The chain has TRBV29-1 and TRBJ2-3; D is ambiguous. The germline gives CDR1 SQVTM, CDR2 ANQGSEA. The V end lost 0 bases, the J end lost 2 bases, and 15 bases lay between the germline ends. The length of the CDR3 is 16 residues. In DNA, the CDR3 is TGCAGCGTTGAAGATGGGTACGGGTCCCCCACAGATACGCAGTATTTT. Its protein is CSVEDGYGSPTDTQYF.

The chain employs TRBV12-3 or TRBV12-4 and TRBJ2-5; a possible D gene is TRBD2 (5 bases). The V end was cut by 3 bases, the J end by 4 bases, with 12 bases between. This CDR3 has 14 amino acids. CDR3 sequence (DNA): TGTGCCAGCAGTTTTAGGACTCGGGGAGAGACCCAGTACTTC. Its translation is CASSFRTRGETQYF.

This chain uses TRBV7-9 with TRBJ2-1, with D perhaps TRBD1 or TRBD2 (6 bases each). Germline assignment: CDR1 SEHNR and CDR2 FQNEAQ (reference sequence). This CDR3 comprises 17 residues. The germline V and J ends were trimmed by 9 bases and 0 bases, with 21 bases remaining between them. The CDR3 DNA sequence: TGTGCCAGTTCGGGGGTCGGGGGCTTAAGCTCCTACAATGAGCAGTTCTTC. Translating gives CASSGVGGLSSYNEQFF.

The chain joins TRBV7-9 to TRBJ2-6, with a tentative D call TRBD2 (6 bases). The V end lost 11 bases, the J end lost 2 bases, and 16 bases lay between the germline ends. CDR3 size: 15 residues. Germline V CDR1 and CDR2: SEHNR, FQNEAQ (reference sequence). For the CDR3, the DNA is TGTGCCGCAAATTGGGGAGGCCCTGGGGCCAACGTCCTGACTTTC. Translated, it gives CAANWGGPGANVLTF.

The rearrangement joins TRBV12-3 or TRBV12-4 to TRBJ1-4; D not resolved. This CDR3 contains 12 residues. Trimming removed 3 bases at V and 7 bases at J, with 6 bases between. The DNA for the CDR3 is TGTGCCAGCAGTTTTTCCCGTGAAAAACTGTTTTTT. Its protein is CASSFSREKLFF.

This clonotype was seen more than once but under ten times. V gene TRBV12-3 or TRBV12-4 combines with J gene TRBJ2-1; 10 bases agree with TRBD2. The CDR3 has 16 residues. Losses at the gene ends were 1 base for V and 7 bases for J; bases not matched to a gene: 7. CDR3 sequence reads: CASSLDPGLATNEQFF. CDR3 nucleotide sequence: TGTGCCAGCAGTTTAGATCCGGGACTAGCGACGAATGAGCAGTTCTTC.

Only a few counts were recorded for this clonotype. The gene calls are TRBV12-3 or TRBV12-4 and TRBJ1-5; D is uncertain. The CDR3 sequence is 12 residues long. Trimming took off 6 bases at V and 5 bases at J, with 8 bases between the two ends. In DNA, the CDR3 is TGTGCCAGCAGGGCGGAGTATCAGCCCCAGCATTTT. Translating it yields CASRAEYQPQHF.

The sample holds a few counts of this clonotype. J is TRBJ1-5 and V is TRBV29-1; D is uncertain. CDR3 length equals 13 residues. Trimming removed 4 bases from V and 3 bases from J, with 10 bases in between. Germline loops: CDR1 SQVTM, CDR2 ANQGSEA. The CDR3 here is CSVGPDPNQPQHF. CDR3 coding DNA: TGCAGCGTTGGGCCCGATCCCAATCAGCCCCAGCATTTT. Using reference TRBV29-1 and TRBJ1-5 for the parts outside the CDR3, the full variable domain is SAVISQKPSRDICQRGTSLTIQCQVDSQVTMMFWYRQQPGQSLTLIATANQGSEATYESGFVIDKFPISRPNLTFSTLTVSNMSPEDSSIYLCSVGPDPNQPQHFGDGTRLSIL.